The clone carrying this T cell receptor beta chain was found a few times. Germline V gives CDR1 SGDLS, CDR2 YYNGEE. This CDR3 has 15 amino acids. J gave up 6 bases and V 5 bases, and 10 bases lay outside the gene matches. The study used 98 million or so PBMCs per unsorted sample for genomic DNA. The data were obtained in a study of shared clonotypes between healthy human individuals. Background on the study: A couple of women and a few men aged 18 to 49 made up the donors.

Genomic DNA from each subset was divided evenly over several immunoSEQ plates. The replicate PCRs on unsorted PBMC were given about 300 ng DNA, which is some 28,000 T cell genomes. The assay was immunoSEQ multiplex PCR, and TCRdb's table has in-frame clones only and misses some. The table has 400,000 to 500,000 clones, roughly 85% seen once; the top ten hold 12%. The receptor was derived from a woman in her 40s in good health. Some clones in this sample may be carry-over from other donors' samples. V usage is TRBV9 and J usage is TRBJ2-1, with TRBD2 matching over 8 bases. Sequences were obtained from PBMCs. In DNA form, the CDR3 reads TGTGCCAGCAGTTACAGGCGGGAGGTTCCCAATGAGCAGTTCTTC. Protein sequence: CASSYRREVPNEQFF.